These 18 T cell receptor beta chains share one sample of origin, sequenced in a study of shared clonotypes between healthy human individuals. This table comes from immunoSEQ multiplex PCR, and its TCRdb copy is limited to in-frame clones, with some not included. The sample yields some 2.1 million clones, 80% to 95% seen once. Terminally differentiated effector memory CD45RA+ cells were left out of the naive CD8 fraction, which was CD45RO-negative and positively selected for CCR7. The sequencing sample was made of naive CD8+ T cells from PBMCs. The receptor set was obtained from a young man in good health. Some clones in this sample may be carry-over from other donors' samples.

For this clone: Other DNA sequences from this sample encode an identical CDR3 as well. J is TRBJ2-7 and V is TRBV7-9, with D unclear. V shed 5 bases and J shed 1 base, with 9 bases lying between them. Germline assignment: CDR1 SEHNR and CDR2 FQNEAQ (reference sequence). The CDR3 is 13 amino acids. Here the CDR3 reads CASSLGPSYEQYF. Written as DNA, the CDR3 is TGTGCCAGCAGCCTTGGACCATCCTACGAGCAGTACTTC.

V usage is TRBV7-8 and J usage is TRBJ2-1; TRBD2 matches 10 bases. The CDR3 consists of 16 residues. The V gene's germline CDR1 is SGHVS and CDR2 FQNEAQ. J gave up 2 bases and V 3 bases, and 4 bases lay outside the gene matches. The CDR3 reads CASSLVLAGAYNEQFF. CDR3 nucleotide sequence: TGTGCCAGCAGCTTGGTGCTAGCGGGGGCCTACAATGAGCAGTTCTTC.

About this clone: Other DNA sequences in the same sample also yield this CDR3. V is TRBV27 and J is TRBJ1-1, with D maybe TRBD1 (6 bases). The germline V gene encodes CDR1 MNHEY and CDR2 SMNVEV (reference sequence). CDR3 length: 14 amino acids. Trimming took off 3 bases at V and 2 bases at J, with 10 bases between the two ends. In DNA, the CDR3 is TGTGCCAGCAGTTTTGCGGGGGCAAACACTGAAGCTTTCTTT. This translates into CASSFAGANTEAFF.

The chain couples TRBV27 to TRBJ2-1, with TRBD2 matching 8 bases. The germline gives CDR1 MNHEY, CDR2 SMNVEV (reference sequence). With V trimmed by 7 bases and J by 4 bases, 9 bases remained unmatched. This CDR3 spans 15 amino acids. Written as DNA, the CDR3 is TGTGCCAGCACCCTCGGACTAGCTCCATACAATGAGCAGTTCTTC. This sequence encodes CASTLGLAPYNEQFF.

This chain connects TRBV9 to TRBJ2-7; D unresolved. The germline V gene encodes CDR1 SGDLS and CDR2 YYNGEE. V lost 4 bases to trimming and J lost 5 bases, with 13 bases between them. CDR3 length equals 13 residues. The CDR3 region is CASSSQGSDEQYF. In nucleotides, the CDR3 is TGTGCCAGCAGCTCCCAAGGGTCCGACGAGCAGTACTTC.

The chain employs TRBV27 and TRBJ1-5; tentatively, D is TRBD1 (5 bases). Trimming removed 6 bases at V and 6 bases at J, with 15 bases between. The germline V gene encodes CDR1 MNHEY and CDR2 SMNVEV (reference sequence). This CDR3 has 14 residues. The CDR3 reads CASRGGLGGQPQHF. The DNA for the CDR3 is TGTGCCAGCAGGGGGGGTCTTGGTGGTCAGCCCCAGCATTTT.

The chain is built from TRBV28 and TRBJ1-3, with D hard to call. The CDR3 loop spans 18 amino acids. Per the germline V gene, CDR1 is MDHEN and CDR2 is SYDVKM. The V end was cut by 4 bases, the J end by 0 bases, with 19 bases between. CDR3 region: CASSYYRQGQSSGNTIYF. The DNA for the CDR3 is TGTGCCAGCAGTTATTACAGACAAGGGCAGAGCTCTGGAAACACCATATATTTT.

CDR3 residues: CASSLEGHLSGNTIYF. CDR3 nucleotides: TGTGCCAGCAGTTTAGAGGGACACCTCTCTGGAAACACCATATATTTT. The rearrangement links TRBV28 to TRBJ1-3; perhaps TRBD1 as D (6 bases). Germline CDR1 reads MDHEN; CDR2 reads SYDVKM. This CDR3 has 16 amino acids. V was cut by 2 bases and J by 0 bases, with 11 bases left in between.

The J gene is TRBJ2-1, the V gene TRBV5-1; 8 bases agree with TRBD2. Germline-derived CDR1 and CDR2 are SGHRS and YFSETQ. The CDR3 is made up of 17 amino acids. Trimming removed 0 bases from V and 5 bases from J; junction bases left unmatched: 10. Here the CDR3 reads CASSLASGGRLDNEQFF. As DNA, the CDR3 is TGCGCCAGCAGCTTGGCCTCCGGCGGGAGGTTGGACAATGAGCAGTTCTTC.

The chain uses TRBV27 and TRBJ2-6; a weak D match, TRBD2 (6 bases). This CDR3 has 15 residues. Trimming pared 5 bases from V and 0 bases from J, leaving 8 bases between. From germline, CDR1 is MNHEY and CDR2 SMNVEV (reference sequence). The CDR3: CASSRGISGANVLTF. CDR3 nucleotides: TGTGCCAGCAGTCGGGGGATCTCTGGGGCCAACGTCCTGACTTTC. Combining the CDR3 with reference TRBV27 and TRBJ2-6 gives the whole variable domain EAQVTQNPRYLITVTGKKLTVTCSQNMNHEYMSWYRQDPGLGLRQIYYSMNVEVTDKGDVPEGYKVSRKEKRNFPLILESPSPNQTSLYFCASSRGISGANVLTFGAGSRLTVL.

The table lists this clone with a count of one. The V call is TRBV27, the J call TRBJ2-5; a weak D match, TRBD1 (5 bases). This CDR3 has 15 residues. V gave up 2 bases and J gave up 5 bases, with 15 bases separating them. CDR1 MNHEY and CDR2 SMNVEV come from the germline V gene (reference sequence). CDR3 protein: CASSLEGVWGETQYF. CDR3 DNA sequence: TGTGCCAGCAGTTTAGAAGGGGTATGGGGCGAGACCCAGTACTTC.

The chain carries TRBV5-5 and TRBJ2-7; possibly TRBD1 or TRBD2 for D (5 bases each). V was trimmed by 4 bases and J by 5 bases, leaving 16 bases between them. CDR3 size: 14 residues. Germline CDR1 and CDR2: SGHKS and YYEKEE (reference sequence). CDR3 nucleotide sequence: TGTGCCAGCAGCCGAATTAAGGGGAGCCACGAGCAGTACTTC. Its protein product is CASSRIKGSHEQYF.

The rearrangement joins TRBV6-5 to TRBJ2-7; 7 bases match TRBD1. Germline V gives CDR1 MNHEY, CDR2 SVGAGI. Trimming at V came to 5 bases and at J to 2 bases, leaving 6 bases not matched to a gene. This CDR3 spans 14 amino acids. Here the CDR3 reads CASSLDRVTYEQYF. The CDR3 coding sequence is TGTGCCAGCAGTCTAGACAGGGTCACCTACGAGCAGTACTTC.

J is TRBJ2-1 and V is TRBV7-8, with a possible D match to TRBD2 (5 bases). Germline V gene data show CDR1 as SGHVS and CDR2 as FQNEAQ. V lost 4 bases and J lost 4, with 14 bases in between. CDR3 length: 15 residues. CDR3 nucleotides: TGTGCCAGCAGCTCGACGGGATTAAGGTACAATGAGCAGTTCTTC. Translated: CASSSTGLRYNEQFF. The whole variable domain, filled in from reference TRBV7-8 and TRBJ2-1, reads GAGVSQSPRYKVAKRGQDVALRCDPISGHVSLFWYQQALGQGPEFLTYFQNEAQLDKSGLPSDRFFAERPEGSVSTLKIQRTQQEDSAVYLCASSSTGLRYNEQFFGPGTRLTVL.

The CDR3: CASSLWGVETQYF. In DNA, the CDR3 is TGTGCCAGCAGCTTATGGGGAGTAGAGACCCAGTACTTC. The chain carries TRBV7-8 and TRBJ2-5; tentative D call: TRBD2 (5 bases). Per germline, CDR1 SGHVS and CDR2 FQNEAQ. Trimming took 2 bases from V and 4 from J, leaving 8 bases between them. This CDR3 comprises 13 residues.

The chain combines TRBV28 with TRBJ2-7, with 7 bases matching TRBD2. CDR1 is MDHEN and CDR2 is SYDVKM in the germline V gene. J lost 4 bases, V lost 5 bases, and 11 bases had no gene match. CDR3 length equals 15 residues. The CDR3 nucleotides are TGTGCCAGCAGTCCGATCGCGGGAGTCGAATACGAGCAGTACTTC. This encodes CASSPIAGVEYEQYF.

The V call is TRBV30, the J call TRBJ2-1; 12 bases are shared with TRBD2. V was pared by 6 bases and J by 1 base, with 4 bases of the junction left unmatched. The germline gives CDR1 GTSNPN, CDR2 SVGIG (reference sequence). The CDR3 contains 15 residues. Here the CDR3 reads CACTGTSGSYNEQFF. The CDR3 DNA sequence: TGTGCCTGCACCGGGACTAGCGGGTCCTACAATGAGCAGTTCTTC.

CDR3 protein: CASSSPQGAAADTQYF. The CDR3 DNA sequence: TGCGCCAGCAGCTCGCCGCAGGGGGCGGCGGCAGATACGCAGTATTTT. V gene TRBV4-1 combines with J gene TRBJ2-3; 8 bases line up with TRBD1. The germline gives CDR1 MGHRA, CDR2 YSYEKL. The V gene end was trimmed by 5 bases and the J gene end by 4 bases; junction bases not matched to a gene: 11. The CDR3 extends over 16 amino acids.